A single T cell receptor beta chain is shown here with its context. Its antigen is undetermined. Study results and caveats: Whole repertoires were not studied in the larger cohort, only one V-J beta rearrangement.

Constant-region reverse primers amplified full-length variable regions, followed by semi-nested Nested Universal Primer A PCR. TCRdb reanalysed the 5' RACE reads using MiXCR and keeps one entry per CDR3 protein. The repertoire has under 45,000 distinct CDR3 sequences, 30% of them found once; the top ten carry just over 4%. The sequenced material came from tumor-infiltrating memory CD4+ T cells sorted from the breast tumor. Subset of the sample: memory CD4+ T cells, CD4+CD45RO+CD25-. The sequence was obtained from a female donor with breast cancer.

CDR3 DNA sequence: TGTGCCAGCAGTTCATGGACAGGGACCTATGGCTACACCTTC. Its protein product is CASSSWTGTYGYTF. The genes are TRBV28 and TRBJ1-2, with TRBD1 matching over 8 bases. Germline V gene data show CDR1 as MDHEN and CDR2 as SYDVKM. The ends lost 4 bases at V and 4 bases at J; junction bases unmatched: 5. CDR3 length: 14 residues.